The 2 T cell receptor beta chains in this list originate from one sample, sequenced in a study of cytomegalovirus exposure and HLA in healthy donors. In the PCR, 60 Vbeta and 13 Jbeta primers were used. Sequencing used immunoSEQ multiplex PCR; TCRdb keeps in-frame clones, though not all of them. The table records some 200,000 clones, over 60% of them present only once. The sample consisted of PBMCs. These receptors all come from a man younger than 35 in good health and CMV-seronegative.

The V and J genes are TRBV29-1 and TRBJ2-3, with unresolved D. Trimming took 6 bases from V and 2 from J, leaving 15 bases between them. In germline, CDR1 is SQVTM, CDR2 ANQGSEA. CDR3 length: 14 amino acids. CDR3: CSVKLISLTDTQYF. As DNA, the CDR3 is TGCAGCGTCAAACTAATTTCCCTCACAGATACGCAGTATTTT.

This clone has more than one count but fewer than ten. This chain uses TRBV5-6 with TRBJ2-7, with a tentative D call TRBD1 (5 bases). Trimming shortened V by 4 bases and J by 3 bases, and 17 bases separated the two germline ends. The length of the CDR3 is 15 residues. Germline V CDR1 and CDR2: SGHDT, YYEEEE. CDR3 in amino acids: CASSHVSEGVYEQYF. As DNA, the CDR3 is TGTGCCAGCAGCCACGTCAGCGAAGGGGTCTACGAGCAGTACTTC.